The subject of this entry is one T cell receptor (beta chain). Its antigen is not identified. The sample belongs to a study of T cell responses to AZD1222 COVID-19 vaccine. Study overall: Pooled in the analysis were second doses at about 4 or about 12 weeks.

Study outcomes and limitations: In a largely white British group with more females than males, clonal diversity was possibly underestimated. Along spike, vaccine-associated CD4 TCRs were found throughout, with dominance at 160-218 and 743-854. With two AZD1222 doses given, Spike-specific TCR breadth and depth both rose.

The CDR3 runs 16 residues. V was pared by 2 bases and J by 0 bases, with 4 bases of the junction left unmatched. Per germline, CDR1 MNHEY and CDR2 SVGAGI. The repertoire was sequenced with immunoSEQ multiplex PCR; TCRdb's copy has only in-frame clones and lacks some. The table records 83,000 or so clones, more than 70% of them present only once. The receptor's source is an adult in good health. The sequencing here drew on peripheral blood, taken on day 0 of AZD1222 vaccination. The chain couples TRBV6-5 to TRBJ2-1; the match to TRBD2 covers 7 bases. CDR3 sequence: CASSYRPSGSYNEQFF. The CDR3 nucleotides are TGTGCCAGCAGTTACCGCCCTAGCGGCTCCTACAATGAGCAGTTCTTC.